This T cell receptor beta chain was found in a study of sequential checkpoint blockade in melanoma. Treatment of the sample: randomized to nivolumab then ipilimumab (arm A) or the reverse (arm B). The method was immunoSEQ multiplex PCR; TCRdb's version includes in-frame clones alone and lacks a portion of them. The sample holds some 2,000 clones; about 19% are singletons and the top ten take 15% to 20%. This clonotype was obtained from a human donor with melanoma. This material consisted of tumor tissue (inferred from file names), taken from a patient given nivolumab and ipilimumab in sequence.

The CDR3 protein is CASSQFVAGGGTQYF. The CDR3 nucleotides read TGTGCCAGCAGCCAGTTTGTAGCGGGGGGCGGGACCCAGTACTTC. This sequence joins TRBV9 and TRBJ2-5, with TRBD2 matching over 10 bases. With V trimmed by 4 bases and J by 7 bases, 10 bases remained unmatched. Germline values: CDR1 SGDLS, CDR2 YYNGEE. This CDR3 is built from 15 residues.